These T cell receptor beta chains were read from a single sample in a study of brain T cells in children with intractable seizures. Profiled with immunoSEQ multiplex PCR; TCRdb holds only in-frame clones, not every one. The sample gives around 80,000 clones, around 90% of which show up once; around 24% is in the top ten. The sequencing used peripheral blood, collected at surgery. The receptors were gathered from a girl aged 2 to 10 with Rasmussen encephalitis and intractable seizures. CDR3s include the opening cysteine and the closing phenylalanine or tryptophan. A D gene is named only where the DNA matches it firmly. Only part of the rows carry a size: once, few, many, or a class if the clone is expanded.

V: TRBV6-5; D: -; J: TRBJ1-1; size: -; DNA: TGTGCCAGCAGAACGACCCCAAACACTGAAGCTTTCTTT; CDR3: CASRTTPNTEAFF
V: TRBV2; D: -; J: TRBJ1-2; size: -; DNA: TGTGCCAGCAATTTTGGCGGGGAAAACTATGGCTACACCTTC; CDR3: CASNFGGENYGYTF
V: TRBV6-5; D: -; J: TRBJ1-5; size: -; DNA: TGTGCCAGCTCGGAGGGCTGGGACAATCAGCCCCAGCATTTT; CDR3: CASSEGWDNQPQHF
V: TRBV2; D: -; J: TRBJ1-2; size: -; DNA: TGTGCCAGCAGTGAACACCGAGACTATGGCTACACCTTC; CDR3: CASSEHRDYGYTF
V: TRBV7-9; D: -; J: TRBJ2-7; size: -; DNA: TGTGCCAGCAGCTCTAGCCGAATTTACCGGGACGGGATCTACGAGCAGTACTTC; CDR3: CASSSSRIYRDGIYEQYF
V: TRBV5-4; D: -; J: TRBJ2-5; size: -; DNA: TGTGCCAGCAGCCCGTCCGGGTCGACGAGGGAGACCCAGTACTTC; CDR3: CASSPSGSTRETQYF
V: TRBV10-3; D: TRBD2; J: TRBJ2-7; size: -; DNA: TGTGCCATCACTAGCGGGGGGCTCGAGCAGTACTTC; CDR3: CAITSGGLEQYF
V: TRBV1; D: -; J: TRBJ2-2; size: -; DNA: TGCACCAGCAGGGTCGAACCCGGGGAGCTGTTTTTT; CDR3: CTSRVEPGELFF
V: TRBV7-2; D: TRBD1; J: TRBJ1-4; size: once; DNA: TGTGCCAGCAGCTTAGACTCGACAGGGTTAAATGAAAAACTGTTTTTT; CDR3: CASSLDSTGLNEKLFF
V: TRBV2; D: -; J: TRBJ2-7; size: -; DNA: TGTGCCGTCGAGGGTAATCGCTACGAGCAGTACTTC; CDR3: CAVEGNRYEQYF
V: TRBV7-8; D: -; J: TRBJ1-1; size: -; DNA: TGTGCCAGCAGCGCGAGATCGGGGATGAACACTGAAGCTTTCTTT; CDR3: CASSARSGMNTEAFF
V: TRBV19; D: -; J: TRBJ1-5; size: once; DNA: TGTGCCAGTAGTTATGGCAGGGTGGGCAATCAGCCCCAGCATTTT; CDR3: CASSYGRVGNQPQHF
V: TRBV29-1; D: TRBD2; J: TRBJ2-1; size: -; DNA: TGCAGCGTGACGAGTCACAAGGGACTAGCGGGGGGGCTGGGTGAGCAGTTCTTC; CDR3: CSVTSHKGLAGGLGEQFF
V: TRBV11-2; D: TRBD2; J: TRBJ2-5; size: -; DNA: TGTGCCAGCAGCCTAGGGACTAGCGGGGGGGCCAAAGAGACCCAGTACTTC; CDR3: CASSLGTSGGAKETQYF
V: TRBV19; D: -; J: TRBJ1-1; size: -; DNA: TGTGCCAGTACCGGGTACGTGAACACTGAAGCTTTCTTT; CDR3: CASTGYVNTEAFF